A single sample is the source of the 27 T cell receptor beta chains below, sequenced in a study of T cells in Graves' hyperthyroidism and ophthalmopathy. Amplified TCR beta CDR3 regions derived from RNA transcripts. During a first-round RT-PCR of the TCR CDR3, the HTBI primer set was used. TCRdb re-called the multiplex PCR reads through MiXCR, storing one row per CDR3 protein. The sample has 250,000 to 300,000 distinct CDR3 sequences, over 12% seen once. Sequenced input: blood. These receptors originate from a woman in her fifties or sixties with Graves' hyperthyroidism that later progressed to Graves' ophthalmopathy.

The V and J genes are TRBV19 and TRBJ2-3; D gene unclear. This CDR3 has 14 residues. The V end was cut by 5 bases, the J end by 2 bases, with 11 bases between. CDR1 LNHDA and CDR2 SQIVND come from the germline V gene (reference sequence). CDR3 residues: CASSPKIATDTQYF. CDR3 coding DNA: TGTGCCAGTAGTCCAAAGATCGCCACAGATACGCAGTATTTT.

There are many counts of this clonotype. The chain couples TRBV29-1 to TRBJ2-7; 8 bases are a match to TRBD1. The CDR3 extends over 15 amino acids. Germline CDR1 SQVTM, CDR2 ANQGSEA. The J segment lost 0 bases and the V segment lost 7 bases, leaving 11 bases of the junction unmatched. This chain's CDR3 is CSALIQGVSSYEQYF. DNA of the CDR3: TGCAGCGCTCTGATACAGGGGGTGAGCTCCTACGAGCAGTACTTC.

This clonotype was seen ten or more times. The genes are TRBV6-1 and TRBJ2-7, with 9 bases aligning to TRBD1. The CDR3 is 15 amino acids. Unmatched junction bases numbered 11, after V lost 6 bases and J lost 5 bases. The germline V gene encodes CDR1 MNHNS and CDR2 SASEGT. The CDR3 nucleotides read TGTGCCAGCAGAGCCGGGACAGGGACAACTAACGAGCAGTACTTC. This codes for CASRAGTGTTNEQYF.

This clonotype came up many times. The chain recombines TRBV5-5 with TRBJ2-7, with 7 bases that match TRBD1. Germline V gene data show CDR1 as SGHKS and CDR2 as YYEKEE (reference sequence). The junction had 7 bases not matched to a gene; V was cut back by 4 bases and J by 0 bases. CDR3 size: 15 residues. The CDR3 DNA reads TGTGCCAGCAGCGATAGACAGGGAAGCTCCTACGAGCAGTACTTC. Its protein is CASSDRQGSSYEQYF. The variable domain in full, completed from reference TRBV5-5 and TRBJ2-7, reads DAGVTQSPTHLIKTRGQQVTLRCSPISGHKSVSWYQQVLGQGPQFIFQYYEKEERGRGNFPDRFSARQFPNYSSELNVNALLLGDSALYLCASSDRQGSSYEQYFGPGTRLTVT.

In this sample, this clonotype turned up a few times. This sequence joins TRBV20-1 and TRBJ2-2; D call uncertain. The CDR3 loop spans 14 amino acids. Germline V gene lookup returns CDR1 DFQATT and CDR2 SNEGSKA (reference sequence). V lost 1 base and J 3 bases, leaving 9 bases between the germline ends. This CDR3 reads CSARGGSDTGELFF. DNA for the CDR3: TGCAGTGCTAGAGGGGGAAGTGACACCGGGGAGCTGTTTTTT.

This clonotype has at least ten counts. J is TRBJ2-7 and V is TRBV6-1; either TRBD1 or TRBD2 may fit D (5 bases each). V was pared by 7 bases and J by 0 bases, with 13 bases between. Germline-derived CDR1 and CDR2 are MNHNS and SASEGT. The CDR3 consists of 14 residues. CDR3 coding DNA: TGTGCCAGCATTAGGGACGGAAGCTCCTACGAGCAGTACTTC. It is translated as CASIRDGSSYEQYF.

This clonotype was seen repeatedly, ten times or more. CDR3 sequence reads: CASSQRGLAGVAYNEQFF. Here the CDR3 DNA reads TGTGCCAGCAGCCAACGGGGTCTAGCGGGAGTGGCTTACAATGAGCAGTTCTTC. The chain employs TRBV14 and TRBJ2-1, with 10 bases aligning to TRBD2. J gave up 4 bases and V 2 bases, and 11 bases lay outside the gene matches. This CDR3 comprises 18 residues. Per the germline V gene, CDR1 is SGHDN and CDR2 is FVKESK.

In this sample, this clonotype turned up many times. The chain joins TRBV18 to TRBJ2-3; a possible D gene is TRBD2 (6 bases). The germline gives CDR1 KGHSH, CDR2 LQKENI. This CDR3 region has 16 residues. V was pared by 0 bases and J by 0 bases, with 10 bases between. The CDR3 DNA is TGTGCCAGCTCACCACCCAGCGGGCCCAGCACAGATACGCAGTATTTT. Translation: CASSPPSGPSTDTQYF.

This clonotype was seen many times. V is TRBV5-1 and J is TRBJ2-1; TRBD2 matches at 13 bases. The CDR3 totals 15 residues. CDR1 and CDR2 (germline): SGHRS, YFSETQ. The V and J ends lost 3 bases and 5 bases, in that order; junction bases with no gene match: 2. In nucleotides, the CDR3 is TGCGCCAGCAGCTGGGGGACTAGCGGGAACAATGAGCAGTTCTTC. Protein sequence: CASSWGTSGNNEQFF.

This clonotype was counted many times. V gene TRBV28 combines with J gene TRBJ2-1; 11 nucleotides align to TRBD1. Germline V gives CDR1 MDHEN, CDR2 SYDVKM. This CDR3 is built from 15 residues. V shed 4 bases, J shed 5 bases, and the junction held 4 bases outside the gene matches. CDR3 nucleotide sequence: TGTGCCAGCAGTTCGGGACAGGGGGTAAACAATGAGCAGTTCTTC. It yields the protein CASSSGQGVNNEQFF.

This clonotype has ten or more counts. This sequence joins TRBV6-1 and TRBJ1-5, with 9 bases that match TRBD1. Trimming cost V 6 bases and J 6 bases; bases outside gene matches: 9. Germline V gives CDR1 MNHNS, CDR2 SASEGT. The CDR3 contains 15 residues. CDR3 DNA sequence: TGTGCCAGCAGACCGGGACAGGGAACACTTCAGCCCCAGCATTTT. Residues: CASRPGQGTLQPQHF.

The CDR3 region has the DNA TGTGCCAGCAGCCGGGGGGATTCCGAGACCCAGTACTTC. Amino acids: CASSRGDSETQYF. The V gene is TRBV7-9, the J gene TRBJ2-5, with 7 bases identical to TRBD2. This CDR3 region has 13 residues. Trimming at V came to 5 bases and at J to 5 bases, leaving 5 bases not matched to a gene. Germline assignment: CDR1 SEHNR and CDR2 FQNEAQ (reference sequence).

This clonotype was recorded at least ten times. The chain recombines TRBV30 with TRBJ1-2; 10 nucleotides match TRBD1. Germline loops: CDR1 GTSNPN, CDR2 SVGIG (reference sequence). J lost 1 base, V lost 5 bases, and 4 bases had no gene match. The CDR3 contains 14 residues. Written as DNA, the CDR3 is TGTGCCTGGCGGACAGGGGGGAATAACTATGGCTACACCTTC. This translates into CAWRTGGNNYGYTF.

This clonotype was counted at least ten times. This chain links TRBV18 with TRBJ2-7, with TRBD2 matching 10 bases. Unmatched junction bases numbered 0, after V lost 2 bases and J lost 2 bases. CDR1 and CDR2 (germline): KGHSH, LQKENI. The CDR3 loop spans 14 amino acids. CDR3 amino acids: CASSPTSGAYEQYF. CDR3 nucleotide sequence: TGTGCCAGCTCACCAACTAGCGGGGCCTACGAGCAGTACTTC.

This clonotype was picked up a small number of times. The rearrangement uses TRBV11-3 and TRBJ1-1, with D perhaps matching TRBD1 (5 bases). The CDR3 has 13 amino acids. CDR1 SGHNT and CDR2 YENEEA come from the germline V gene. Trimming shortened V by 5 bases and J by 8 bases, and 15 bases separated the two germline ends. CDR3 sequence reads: CASSKGSFGEAFF. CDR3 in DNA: TGTGCCAGCAGCAAGGGGTCCTTTGGGGAAGCTTTCTTT.

CDR3 nucleotides: TGTGCCAGCAGTGCAGCATCGGAGACCCAGTACTTC. Translated, it gives CASSAASETQYF. V and J are TRBV6-1 and TRBJ2-5; D gene unclear. CDR3 length: 12 amino acids. Germline V gene sequence: CDR1 MNHNS, CDR2 SASEGT. The V gene lost 4 bases and the J gene lost 5 bases, with 8 bases spanning the gap.

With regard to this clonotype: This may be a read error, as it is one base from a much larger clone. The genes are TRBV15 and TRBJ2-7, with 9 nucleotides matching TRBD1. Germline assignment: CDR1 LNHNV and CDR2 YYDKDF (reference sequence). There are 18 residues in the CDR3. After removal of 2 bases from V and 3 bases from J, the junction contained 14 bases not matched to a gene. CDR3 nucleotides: TGTGCCACCAGCAGATACCCACTCAAACAGGGGGCTCTCTACGAGCAGTACTTC. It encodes CATSRYPLKQGALYEQYF.

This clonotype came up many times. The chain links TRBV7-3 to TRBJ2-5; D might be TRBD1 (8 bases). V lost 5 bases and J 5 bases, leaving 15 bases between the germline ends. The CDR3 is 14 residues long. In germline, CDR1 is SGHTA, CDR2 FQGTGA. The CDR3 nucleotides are TGTGCCAGCAGCCCGAACAGGGGGGGGGAGACCCAGTACTTC. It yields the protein CASSPNRGGETQYF. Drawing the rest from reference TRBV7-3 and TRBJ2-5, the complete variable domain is GAGVSQTPSNKVTEKGKYVELRCDPISGHTALYWYRQSLGQGPEFLIYFQGTGAADDSGLPNDRFFAVRPEGSVSTLKIQRTERGDSAVYLCASSPNRGGETQYFGPGTRLLVL.

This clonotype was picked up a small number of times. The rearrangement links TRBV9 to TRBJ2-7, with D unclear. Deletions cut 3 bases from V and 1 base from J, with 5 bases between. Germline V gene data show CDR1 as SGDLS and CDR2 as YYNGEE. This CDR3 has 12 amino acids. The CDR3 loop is CASSGHSYEQYF. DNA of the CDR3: TGTGCCAGCAGCGGTCATTCCTACGAGCAGTACTTC. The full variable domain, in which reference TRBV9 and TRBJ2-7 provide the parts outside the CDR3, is DSGVTQTPKHLITATGQRVTLRCSPRSGDLSVYWYQQSLDQGLQFLIQYYNGEERAKGNILERFSAQQFPDLHSELNLSSLELGDSALYFCASSGHSYEQYFGPGTRLTVT.

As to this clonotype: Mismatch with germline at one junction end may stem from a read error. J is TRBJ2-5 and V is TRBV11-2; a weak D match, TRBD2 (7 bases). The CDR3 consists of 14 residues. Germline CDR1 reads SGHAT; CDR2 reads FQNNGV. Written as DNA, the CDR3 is TGTGCCAGCAGCTTAGATCTGGGGGGGGGCCCAGGGCACTTC. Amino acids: CASSLDLGGGPGHF.

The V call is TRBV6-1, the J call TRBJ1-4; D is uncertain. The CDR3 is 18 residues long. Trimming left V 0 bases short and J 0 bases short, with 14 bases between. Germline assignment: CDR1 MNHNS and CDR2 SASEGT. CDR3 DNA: TGTGCCAGCAGTGAAGCGCTTCGAGAGGTCGCAACTAATGAAAAACTGTTTTTT. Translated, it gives CASSEALREVATNEKLFF.

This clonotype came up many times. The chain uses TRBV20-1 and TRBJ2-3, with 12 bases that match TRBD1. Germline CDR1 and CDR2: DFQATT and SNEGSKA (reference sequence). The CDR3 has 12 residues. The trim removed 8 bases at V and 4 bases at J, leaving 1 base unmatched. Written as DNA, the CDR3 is TGCAGTTGGGACAGGGGGCCAGATACGCAGTATTTT. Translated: CSWDRGPDTQYF.

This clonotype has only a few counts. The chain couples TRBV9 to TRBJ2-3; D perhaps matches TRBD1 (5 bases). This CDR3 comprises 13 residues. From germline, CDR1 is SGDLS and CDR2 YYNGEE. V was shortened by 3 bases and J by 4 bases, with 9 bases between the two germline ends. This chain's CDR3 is CASSAGPPDTQYF. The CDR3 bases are TGTGCCAGCAGCGCAGGGCCCCCAGATACGCAGTATTTT.

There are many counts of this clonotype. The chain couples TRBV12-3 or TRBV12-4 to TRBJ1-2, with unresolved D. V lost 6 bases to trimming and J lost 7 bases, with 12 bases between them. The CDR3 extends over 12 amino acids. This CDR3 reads CASRDDQRGYTF. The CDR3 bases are TGTGCCAGCAGAGACGATCAACGTGGCTACACCTTC.

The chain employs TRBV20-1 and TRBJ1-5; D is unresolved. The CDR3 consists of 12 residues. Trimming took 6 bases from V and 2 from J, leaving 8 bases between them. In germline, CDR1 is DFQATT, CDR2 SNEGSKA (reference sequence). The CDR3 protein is CSASGRNQPQHF. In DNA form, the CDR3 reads TGCAGTGCAAGCGGACGCAATCAGCCCCAGCATTTT.

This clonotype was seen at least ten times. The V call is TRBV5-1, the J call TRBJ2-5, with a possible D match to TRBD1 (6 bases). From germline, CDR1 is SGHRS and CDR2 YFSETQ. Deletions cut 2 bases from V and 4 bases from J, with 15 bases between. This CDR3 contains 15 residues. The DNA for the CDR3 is TGCGCCAGCAGCTTCCGGGACACCCCAAGAGAGACCCAGTACTTC. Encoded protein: CASSFRDTPRETQYF.

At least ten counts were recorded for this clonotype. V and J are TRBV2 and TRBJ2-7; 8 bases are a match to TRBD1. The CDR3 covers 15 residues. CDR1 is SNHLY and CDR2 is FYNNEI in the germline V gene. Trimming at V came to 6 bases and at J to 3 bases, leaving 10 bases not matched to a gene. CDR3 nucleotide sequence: TGTGCCAGCAGGGACAGGACAGGGTACGGCTACGAGCAGTACTTC. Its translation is CASRDRTGYGYEQYF.